These T cell receptor beta chains were read from a single sample in a study of vaccination and CD4 T cells after COVID-19. TCRdb reprocessed the PCR reads with MiXCR, giving one entry per CDR3 protein. The sample comprises about 25,000 distinct CDR3 sequences, around 45% of which are singletons, and under 6.5% rests with the top ten. These receptors' targets are unknown. The sequenced sample was CD4+ T cells from blood, cultured in vitro. The receptors stem from a human donor who had recovered from COVID-19. Each CDR3 is given with its conserved first and last residue. D genes are given only for firm matches. A clone size is listed for some rows: how often the clone was seen (once, few, many), or a class if it is expanded.

d_call: TRBD2
j_call: TRBJ2-3
clone_size: .
v_call: TRBV20-1
cdr3_aa: CSARTSGGASTDTQYF
cdr3_nt: TGCAGTGCTAGGACTAGCGGGGGGGCTAGCACAGATACGCAGTATTTT

d_call: .
j_call: TRBJ1-4
clone_size: .
v_call: TRBV20-1
cdr3_aa: CSAPTGVANEKLFF
cdr3_nt: TGCAGTGCGCCCACAGGAGTGGCTAATGAAAAACTGTTTTTT

d_call: TRBD1
j_call: TRBJ2-7
clone_size: .
v_call: TRBV19
cdr3_aa: CASSIRWDRPYEQYF
cdr3_nt: TGTGCCAGTAGTATTAGGTGGGACAGGCCCTACGAGCAGTACTTC

d_call: TRBD2
j_call: TRBJ2-7
clone_size: .
v_call: TRBV29-1
cdr3_aa: CSVEGGRGDEQYF
cdr3_nt: TGCAGCGTTGAGGGCGGGAGGGGGGACGAGCAGTACTTC

d_call: TRBD1
j_call: TRBJ1-1
clone_size: .
v_call: TRBV10-3
cdr3_aa: CAIRGTGAMNTEAFF
cdr3_nt: TGTGCCATCAGAGGGACAGGAGCGATGAACACTGAAGCTTTCTTT

d_call: TRBD2
j_call: TRBJ2-1
clone_size: .
v_call: TRBV20-1
cdr3_aa: CSATISASGRTSSYNEQFF
cdr3_nt: TGCAGTGCTACCATTTCGGCTAGCGGGAGGACAAGCTCCTACAATGAGCAGTTCTTC

d_call: .
j_call: TRBJ2-3
clone_size: .
v_call: TRBV12-3/TRBV12-4
cdr3_aa: CASSPRQSGDTQYF
cdr3_nt: TGTGCCAGCAGTCCCAGACAGTCAGGGGATACGCAGTATTTT

d_call: .
j_call: TRBJ1-1
clone_size: .
v_call: TRBV18
cdr3_aa: CASSPSGEGTEAFF
cdr3_nt: TGTGCCAGCTCACCGTCAGGGGAGGGCACTGAAGCTTTCTTT

d_call: .
j_call: TRBJ1-3
clone_size: few
v_call: TRBV11-3
cdr3_aa: CASSLETSGNTIYF
cdr3_nt: TGTGCCAGCAGCTTAGAGACATCAGGAAACACCATATATTTT

d_call: .
j_call: TRBJ2-7
clone_size: few
v_call: TRBV18
cdr3_aa: CASSPGTERSYEQYF
cdr3_nt: TGTGCCAGCTCCCCCGGGACCGAGAGGTCCTACGAGCAGTACTTC

d_call: .
j_call: TRBJ2-7
clone_size: .
v_call: TRBV20-1
cdr3_aa: CSARIWPGVVEQYF
cdr3_nt: TGCAGTGCTAGAATATGGCCAGGGGTCGTCGAGCAGTACTTC

d_call: TRBD1
j_call: TRBJ1-3
clone_size: .
v_call: TRBV7-8
cdr3_aa: CASSLAGQGASGNTIYF
cdr3_nt: TGTGCCAGCAGCTTAGCGGGACAGGGAGCGTCTGGAAACACCATATATTTT

d_call: .
j_call: TRBJ2-5
clone_size: .
v_call: TRBV6-5
cdr3_aa: CASSYRDRPETQYF
cdr3_nt: TGTGCCAGCAGTTACAGGGACCGACCGGAGACCCAGTACTTC

d_call: TRBD1
j_call: TRBJ2-5
clone_size: .
v_call: TRBV19
cdr3_aa: CASSFFGTGVRETQYF
cdr3_nt: TGTGCCAGTAGTTTCTTTGGGACAGGGGTTCGAGAGACCCAGTACTTC

d_call: TRBD1
j_call: TRBJ1-6
clone_size: .
v_call: TRBV5-4
cdr3_aa: CASSVRDRGLASPLHF
cdr3_nt: TGTGCCAGCAGCGTCCGGGACAGGGGGCTGGCATCACCCCTCCACTTT

d_call: .
j_call: TRBJ2-3
clone_size: .
v_call: TRBV10-1
cdr3_aa: CASSAILGDTQYF
cdr3_nt: TGCGCCAGCAGTGCCATTTTAGGGGATACGCAGTATTTT

d_call: .
j_call: TRBJ2-2
clone_size: .
v_call: TRBV6-1
cdr3_aa: CASSKRTAGELFF
cdr3_nt: TGTGCCAGCAGTAAAAGGACAGCCGGGGAGCTGTTTTTT

d_call: TRBD2
j_call: TRBJ2-7
clone_size: .
v_call: TRBV27
cdr3_aa: CASAGLAGEYEQYF
cdr3_nt: TGTGCCAGCGCCGGACTAGCGGGAGAATACGAGCAGTACTTC

d_call: .
j_call: TRBJ2-3
clone_size: .
v_call: TRBV11-3
cdr3_aa: CASRTQASGTDTQYF
cdr3_nt: TGTGCCAGCAGAACCCAAGCCTCTGGCACAGATACGCAGTATTTT

d_call: TRBD2
j_call: TRBJ2-1
clone_size: once
v_call: TRBV5-1
cdr3_aa: CASRAGTAGTTGGQFF
cdr3_nt: TGCGCCAGCAGGGCGGGGACCGCCGGGACTACCGGGGGGCAGTTCTTC

d_call: TRBD2
j_call: TRBJ2-3
clone_size: .
v_call: TRBV5-4
cdr3_aa: CASSLSSGIDTQYF
cdr3_nt: TGTGCCAGCAGCTTGTCTAGCGGCATAGATACGCAGTATTTT

d_call: .
j_call: TRBJ2-2
clone_size: few
v_call: TRBV28
cdr3_aa: CASGRGDTGELFF
cdr3_nt: TGTGCCAGCGGCAGGGGAGACACCGGGGAGCTGTTTTTT

d_call: .
j_call: TRBJ2-2
clone_size: few
v_call: TRBV24-1
cdr3_aa: CAIGGNTGELFF
cdr3_nt: TGTGCCATAGGGGGTAACACCGGGGAGCTGTTTTTT

d_call: .
j_call: TRBJ1-2
clone_size: .
v_call: TRBV15
cdr3_aa: CATSRDNFGGYGYTF
cdr3_nt: TGTGCCACCAGCAGAGATAATTTTGGGGGGTATGGCTACACCTTC

d_call: .
j_call: TRBJ2-2
clone_size: .
v_call: TRBV2
cdr3_aa: CASSGVQNTGELFF
cdr3_nt: TGTGCCAGCAGTGGGGTCCAGAACACCGGGGAGCTGTTTTTT

d_call: .
j_call: TRBJ2-3
clone_size: .
v_call: TRBV6-1
cdr3_aa: CASSGRKGRTTDTQYF
cdr3_nt: TGTGCCAGCAGTGGGAGGAAGGGGCGGACCACAGATACGCAGTATTTT

d_call: TRBD1
j_call: TRBJ1-2
clone_size: .
v_call: TRBV15
cdr3_aa: CATSKLVTAQGDGYTF
cdr3_nt: TGTGCCACCAGCAAGTTAGTAACGGCGCAGGGGGATGGCTACACCTTC

d_call: TRBD2
j_call: TRBJ2-1
clone_size: once
v_call: TRBV5-6
cdr3_aa: CASSLVAGGYNEQFF
cdr3_nt: TGTGCCAGCAGCTTGGTGGCGGGAGGATACAATGAGCAGTTCTTC

d_call: TRBD2
j_call: TRBJ2-5
clone_size: .
v_call: TRBV12-3/TRBV12-4
cdr3_aa: CASSTSGGVGKTQYF
cdr3_nt: TGTGCCAGCAGCACCAGCGGGGGGGTTGGTAAGACCCAGTACTTC

d_call: .
j_call: TRBJ1-5
clone_size: .
v_call: TRBV10-2
cdr3_aa: CASSESSGNQPQHF
cdr3_nt: TGCGCCAGCAGTGAGTCGTCAGGAAACCAGCCCCAGCATTTT

d_call: .
j_call: TRBJ2-3
clone_size: .
v_call: TRBV24-1
cdr3_aa: CATSGAHTDTQYF
cdr3_nt: TGTGCCACCAGTGGAGCCCACACAGATACGCAGTATTTT

d_call: .
j_call: TRBJ1-2
clone_size: .
v_call: TRBV6-2/TRBV6-3
cdr3_aa: CASSQPRTGNYGYTF
cdr3_nt: TGTGCCAGCAGTCAACCGAGGACCGGAAACTATGGCTACACCTTC

d_call: TRBD2
j_call: TRBJ2-7
clone_size: few
v_call: TRBV7-2
cdr3_aa: CASRTTGTSGSYEQYF
cdr3_nt: TGTGCCAGCAGAACGACCGGGACTAGCGGATCCTACGAGCAGTACTTC

d_call: .
j_call: TRBJ2-3
clone_size: few
v_call: TRBV2
cdr3_aa: CASRDYSDTQYF
cdr3_nt: TGTGCCAGCAGGGACTACTCAGATACGCAGTATTTT

d_call: .
j_call: TRBJ2-3
clone_size: .
v_call: TRBV2
cdr3_aa: CASSEAGRGGTQYF
cdr3_nt: TGTGCCAGCAGTGAAGCTGGAAGGGGCGGTACGCAGTATTTT

d_call: TRBD1
j_call: TRBJ1-5
clone_size: .
v_call: TRBV7-2
cdr3_aa: CASSLNRGSHQPQHF
cdr3_nt: TGTGCCAGCAGCTTAAACAGGGGGTCCCATCAGCCCCAGCATTTT

d_call: .
j_call: TRBJ2-3
clone_size: once
v_call: TRBV5-1
cdr3_aa: CASTQGYLRRDTQYF
cdr3_nt: TGCGCCAGCACCCAGGGGTACCTTCGAAGGGATACGCAGTATTTT

d_call: .
j_call: TRBJ2-7
clone_size: .
v_call: TRBV2
cdr3_aa: CASSGEDGSPYEQYF
cdr3_nt: TGTGCCAGCAGCGGGGAGGATGGGAGTCCCTACGAGCAGTACTTC

d_call: .
j_call: TRBJ2-5
clone_size: .
v_call: TRBV20-1
cdr3_aa: CSARYEAQVGGTQYF
cdr3_nt: TGCAGTGCTAGATACGAAGCTCAGGTCGGAGGGACCCAGTACTTC

d_call: .
j_call: TRBJ1-1
clone_size: .
v_call: TRBV7-8
cdr3_aa: CASSFYRTSFNTEAFF
cdr3_nt: TGTGCCAGCAGCTTCTACCGGACAAGTTTCAACACTGAAGCTTTCTTT

d_call: .
j_call: TRBJ1-2
clone_size: .
v_call: TRBV5-4
cdr3_aa: CASSRPGLKGYTF
cdr3_nt: TGTGCCAGCAGCCGTCCCGGACTGAAAGGCTACACCTTC

d_call: .
j_call: TRBJ1-5
clone_size: .
v_call: TRBV7-9
cdr3_aa: CASSSAGPYSNQPQHF
cdr3_nt: TGTGCCAGCAGCTCGGCAGGCCCATATAGCAATCAGCCCCAGCATTTT

d_call: TRBD1
j_call: TRBJ2-3
clone_size: .
v_call: TRBV5-4
cdr3_aa: CASSRDRGADTQYF
cdr3_nt: TGTGCCAGCAGCAGGGACAGGGGCGCAGATACGCAGTATTTT

d_call: .
j_call: TRBJ1-4
clone_size: .
v_call: TRBV10-1
cdr3_aa: CASSDGGSNEKLFF
cdr3_nt: TGCGCCAGCAGTGACGGGGGGTCTAATGAAAAACTGTTTTTT

d_call: .
j_call: TRBJ1-5
clone_size: few
v_call: TRBV27
cdr3_aa: CASSWAYRDRNQPQHF
cdr3_nt: TGTGCCAGCAGTTGGGCTTACAGGGACCGAAATCAGCCCCAGCATTTT

d_call: TRBD1
j_call: TRBJ1-1
clone_size: few
v_call: TRBV20-1
cdr3_aa: CSAPRGGTLNTEAFF
cdr3_nt: TGCAGTGCTCCCAGGGGGGGGACTTTGAACACTGAAGCTTTCTTT

d_call: TRBD1
j_call: TRBJ2-5
clone_size: few
v_call: TRBV7-9
cdr3_aa: CASSSGIRGFIETQYF
cdr3_nt: TGTGCCAGCAGCTCGGGGATCAGGGGGTTTATCGAGACCCAGTACTTC

d_call: .
j_call: TRBJ1-5
clone_size: .
v_call: TRBV15
cdr3_aa: CATSRDQGYQPQHF
cdr3_nt: TGTGCCACCAGCAGAGATCAGGGGTATCAGCCCCAGCATTTT

d_call: TRBD2
j_call: TRBJ2-3
clone_size: .
v_call: TRBV6-1
cdr3_aa: CASSRAGRGVGTDTQYF
cdr3_nt: TGTGCCAGCAGCCGTGCCGGGCGGGGGGTTGGCACAGATACGCAGTATTTT

d_call: TRBD1
j_call: TRBJ2-7
clone_size: once
v_call: TRBV27
cdr3_aa: CASSLWGTGTYEQYF
cdr3_nt: TGTGCCAGCAGTTTATGGGGGACAGGGACGTACGAGCAGTACTTC

d_call: TRBD2
j_call: TRBJ2-1
clone_size: .
v_call: TRBV7-6
cdr3_aa: CASSLVSGRAGAYNEQFF
cdr3_nt: TGTGCCAGCAGCTTAGTAAGCGGGAGGGCTGGTGCCTACAATGAGCAGTTCTTC

d_call: .
j_call: TRBJ2-5
clone_size: .
v_call: TRBV30
cdr3_aa: CAWGGNAPGGTQYF
cdr3_nt: TGTGCCTGGGGGGGGAATGCCCCTGGGGGGACCCAGTACTTC

d_call: .
j_call: TRBJ1-1
clone_size: .
v_call: TRBV20-1
cdr3_aa: CSAKGRVVTEAFF
cdr3_nt: TGCAGTGCTAAGGGGCGGGTGGTCACTGAAGCTTTCTTT

d_call: TRBD1
j_call: TRBJ1-1
clone_size: .
v_call: TRBV20-1
cdr3_aa: CSARAGTANTEAFF
cdr3_nt: TGCAGTGCTAGAGCAGGGACAGCAAACACTGAAGCTTTCTTT